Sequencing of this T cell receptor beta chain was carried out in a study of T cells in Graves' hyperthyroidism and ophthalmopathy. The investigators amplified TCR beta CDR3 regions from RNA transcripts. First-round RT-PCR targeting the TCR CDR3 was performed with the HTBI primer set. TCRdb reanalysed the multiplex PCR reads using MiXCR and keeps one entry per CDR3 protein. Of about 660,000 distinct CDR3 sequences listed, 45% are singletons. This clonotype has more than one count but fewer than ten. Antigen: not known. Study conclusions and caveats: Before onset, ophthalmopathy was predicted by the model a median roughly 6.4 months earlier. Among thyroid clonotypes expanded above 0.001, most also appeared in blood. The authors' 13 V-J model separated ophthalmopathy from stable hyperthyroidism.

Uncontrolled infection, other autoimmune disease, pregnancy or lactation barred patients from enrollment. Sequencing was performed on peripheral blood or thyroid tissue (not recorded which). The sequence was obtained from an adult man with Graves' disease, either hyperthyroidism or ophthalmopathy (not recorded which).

CDR3 sequence reads: CAISPTGSSGNTIYF. The CDR3 nucleotides read TGTGCCATCAGCCCGACTGGGAGCTCTGGAAACACCATATATTTT. The chain has TRBV10-3 and TRBJ1-3; D is uncertain. Germline V CDR1 and CDR2: ENHRY, SYGVKD. This CDR3 comprises 15 residues. The ends were cut back, 6 bases at V and 0 bases at J, with 12 bases in the middle.